This T cell receptor beta chain comes out of a study of tumor-infiltrating lymphocytes in localized non-small cell lung cancer. Study background: Each patient gave resected tumor and non-adjacent uninvolved lung tissue.

Per germline, CDR1 MNHEY and CDR2 SVGAGI. V was trimmed by 6 bases and J by 1 base, leaving 9 bases between them. The CDR3 covers 13 residues. On this clone itself: In the same sample, other DNA sequences code for this CDR3.

The assay was immunoSEQ multiplex PCR, and TCRdb's table has in-frame clones only and misses some. Of tens of thousands of clones listed, under 75% are singletons. The sequence was collected from a human donor with non-small cell lung cancer. This chain joins TRBV6-5 and TRBJ1-2; D is uncertain. Sequenced material: lung tumor tissue. CDR3 loop: CASSPGSNYGYTF. As DNA, the CDR3 is TGTGCCAGCAGCCCAGGCAGTAACTATGGCTACACCTTC.